This T cell receptor (beta chain) originates from a study of identical twins. For this clonotype: The target antigen is unknown. At one of its ends the junction is not consistent with the germline gene, which may arise from a read error.

Germline values: CDR1 SGHRS, CDR2 YFSETQ. CDR3 length: 14 amino acids. TCRdb analysed the 5' RACE reads with MiXCR anew, one entry per CDR3 protein. The sample includes 1.5 million to 2 million distinct CDR3 sequences, less than 35% of them seen just once. Findings and caveats of the study: Conclusions leaned on cross-sectional statistical analysis and did not track the same donors over time. Twins' excess sharing was less marked for out-of-frame beta sequences. Cord blood's abundant beta clonotypes had fewer insertions, unlike memory repertoires. Invariant MAIT and iNKT cells could partly confound zero-insertion analyses.

The chain is built from TRBV5-1 and TRBJ2-2; no firm D call. This TCR was sampled from a newborn girl in good health. The sequenced material came from cord blood. CDR3 amino acids: CASSTTVNTGELFF. In nucleotides, the CDR3 is TGTGCCAGCAGCACGACGGTTAACACCGGGGAGCTGTTTTTT. The full variable domain, rest sourced from reference TRBV5-1 and TRBJ2-2, is KAGVTQTPRYLIKTRGQQVTLSCSPISGHRSVSWYQQTPGQGLQFLFEYFSETQRNKGNFPGRFSGRQFSNSRSEMNVSTLELGDSALYLCASSTTVNTGELFFGEGSRLTVL.